The rows below give T cell receptor beta chains drawn from one sample of a study of blood T cell repertoires in COVID-19. Generated by immunoSEQ multiplex PCR, the TCRdb table keeps only in-frame clones and is missing some. The sample lists 200,000 to 250,000 clones; roughly 90% were seen once. Material for sequencing was PBMCs or T cells enriched from blood (not recorded which). The receptors derive from a woman aged 40 to 49 with acute COVID-19. CDR3s include the opening cysteine and the closing phenylalanine or tryptophan. Fields, in order: V gene, clone size, J gene, D gene, CDR3 DNA, CDR3 protein. D genes are given only for firm matches. Rows give clone size only sometimes, using once, few, many, or a class for an expanded clone.

>TRBV27|-|TRBJ1-4|-
TGTGCCAGCAGCCGAGGGTACTCAACTAATGAAAAACTGTTTTTT
CASSRGYSTNEKLFF
>TRBV5-1|-|TRBJ1-1|TRBD1
TGCGCCAGCAGCCAGGGGGTTGAAGCTTTCTTT
CASSQGVEAFF
>TRBV4-3|-|TRBJ1-6|-
TGCGCCAGCAGCCAAGATCTGAGAGACAGGCATTTACCCCTCCACTTT
CASSQDLRDRHLPLHF
>TRBV24-1|-|TRBJ1-2|-
TGTGCCACCGGGGGGGCGGCCGGTGGCTACACCTTC
CATGGAAGGYTF
>TRBV13|-|TRBJ2-5|-
TGTGCCAGCAGCTTCTCCGACGGTGAGGGAGAGACCCAGTACTTC
CASSFSDGEGETQYF
>TRBV5-5|-|TRBJ2-1|TRBD1
TGTGCCAGCAGCTTGGTAGGACAGGGCTACAATGAGCAGTTCTTC
CASSLVGQGYNEQFF
>TRBV9|-|TRBJ2-1|TRBD2
TGTGCCAGCAGCGTAGCGGGGGCTAGCGGGGGTGACAATGAGCAGTTCTTC
CASSVAGASGGDNEQFF
>TRBV4-1|-|TRBJ1-2|-
TGCGCCAGCAGCCAAGAGGGAGGACGGTCGTACTATGGCTACACCTTC
CASSQEGGRSYYGYTF
>TRBV7-9|-|TRBJ1-5|-
TGTGCCAGCTCAGATGAGGCAAGCAATCAGCCCCAGCATTTT
CASSDEASNQPQHF
>TRBV7-9|few|TRBJ1-1|-
TGTGCCAGCAGCTTTGGGATAAGTGGGAGAGTCAACACTGAAGCTTTCTTT
CASSFGISGRVNTEAFF
>TRBV5-6|-|TRBJ2-1|-
TGTGCCAGCAGCGATCGGGTGGTGGGTGAGCAGTTCTTC
CASSDRVVGEQFF
>TRBV24-1|once|TRBJ2-1|TRBD2
TGTGCCACCAGTGGTTCCGGCGGCGGGGGTTACAATGAGCAGTTCTTC
CATSGSGGGGYNEQFF